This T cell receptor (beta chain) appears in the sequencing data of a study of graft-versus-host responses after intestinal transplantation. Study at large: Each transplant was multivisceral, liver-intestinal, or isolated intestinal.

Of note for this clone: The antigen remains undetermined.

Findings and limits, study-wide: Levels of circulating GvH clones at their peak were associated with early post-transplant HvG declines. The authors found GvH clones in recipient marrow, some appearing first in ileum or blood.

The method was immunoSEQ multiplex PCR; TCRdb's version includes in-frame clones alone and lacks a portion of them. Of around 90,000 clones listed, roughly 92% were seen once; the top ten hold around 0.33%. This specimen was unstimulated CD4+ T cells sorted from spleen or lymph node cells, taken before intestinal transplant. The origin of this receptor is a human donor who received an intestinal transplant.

In nucleotides, the CDR3 is TGTGCCAGCATGGCGGACACGGCTAATGAAAAACTGTTTTTT. Its translation: CASMADTANEKLFF. The chain couples TRBV6-1 to TRBJ1-4, with TRBD1 as a possible D gene (5 bases). The germline CDR1 and CDR2 sequences are MNHNS and SASEGT. V lost 7 bases and J lost 3, with 12 bases in between. The CDR3 is 14 residues long.